The TCR beta chain under discussion was sequenced for a study of patients and donors after allogeneic stem cell transplantation. TCRdb reanalysed the RT-PCR reads using MiXCR and keeps one entry per CDR3 protein. The sample has more than 850,000 distinct CDR3 sequences; 18% are singletons. This clonotype has just a few counts. Germline V gene data show CDR1 as DFQATT and CDR2 as SNEGSKA (reference sequence). This CDR3 contains 14 residues. Deletions cut 4 bases from V and 4 bases from J, with 16 bases between. V is TRBV20-1 and J is TRBJ1-1; TRBD1 might be the D (6 bases). Material: blood, either unsorted or a sorted T cell fraction (not recorded which). The origin of this receptor is a human donor who was either an allogeneic HSCT recipient or a stem cell or donor lymphocyte infusion donor (not recorded which). It is not recorded whose cells these are; they may come from a transplant donor. CDR3: CSAKFTGRRTEAFF. DNA for the CDR3: TGCAGTGCTAAGTTTACAGGGCGCCGCACTGAAGCTTTCTTT.